This T cell receptor (beta chain) was recovered during a study of blood T cell repertoires in COVID-19. For the study at large: Both acute and convalescent COVID-19 samples were obtained from the United States, Italy and Spain. Nucleic acid was either cDNA or gDNA, and it came from T cells, B-cell-depleted T cells, or PBMCs.

Original processing methods: The authors estimated nucleated cell counts from reference gene primer amplification. Sequencing was performed with immunoSEQ multiplex PCR; in TCRdb, only in-frame clones are kept and a portion is missing. Clone size and V and J calls were adopted from that table, with D and trimming inferred from the DNA. Counted here are about 75,000 clones, 75% to 90% occurring once; the ten biggest clones make up about 2.5%. Trimming removed 3 bases from V and 0 bases from J, with 24 bases in between. This CDR3 contains 19 residues. In germline, CDR1 is DFQATT, CDR2 SNEGSKA (reference sequence).

The specimen sequenced was peripheral blood. The sequence derives from a human donor in a cohort sampled during active COVID-19. The chain carries TRBV20-1 and TRBJ2-1; TRBD2 is a possible D gene (7 bases). This CDR3 reads CSASFRGGHTARSYNEQFF. For the CDR3, the DNA is TGCAGTGCTAGTTTTCGCGGGGGACATACTGCCCGCTCCTACAATGAGCAGTTCTTC.